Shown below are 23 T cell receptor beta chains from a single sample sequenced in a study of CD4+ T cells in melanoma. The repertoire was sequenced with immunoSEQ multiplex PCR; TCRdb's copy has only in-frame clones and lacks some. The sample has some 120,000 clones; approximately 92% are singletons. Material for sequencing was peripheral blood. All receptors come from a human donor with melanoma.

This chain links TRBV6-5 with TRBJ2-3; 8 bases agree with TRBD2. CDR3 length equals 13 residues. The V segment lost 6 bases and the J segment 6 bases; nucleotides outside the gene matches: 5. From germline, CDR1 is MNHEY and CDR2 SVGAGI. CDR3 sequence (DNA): TGTGCCAGCAGGCGGGGGGCGTTGGATACGCAGTATTTT. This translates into CASRRGALDTQYF.

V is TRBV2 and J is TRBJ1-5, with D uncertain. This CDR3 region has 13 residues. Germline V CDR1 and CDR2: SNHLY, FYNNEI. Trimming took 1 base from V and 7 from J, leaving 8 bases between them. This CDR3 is CASSEDRWQPQHF. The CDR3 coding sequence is TGTGCCAGCAGTGAAGACCGGTGGCAGCCCCAGCATTTT.

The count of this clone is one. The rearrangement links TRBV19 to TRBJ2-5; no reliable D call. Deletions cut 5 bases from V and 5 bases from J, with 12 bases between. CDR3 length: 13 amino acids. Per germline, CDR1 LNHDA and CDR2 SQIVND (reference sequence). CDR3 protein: CASSAYLWETQYF. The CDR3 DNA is TGTGCCAGTAGTGCTTATTTGTGGGAGACCCAGTACTTC.

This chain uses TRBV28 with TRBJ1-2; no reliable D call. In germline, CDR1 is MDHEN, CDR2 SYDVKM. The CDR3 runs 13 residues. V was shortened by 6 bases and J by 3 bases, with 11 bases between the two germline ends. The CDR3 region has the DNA TGTGCCAGCAGCCCTGGACGGGACTATGGCTACACCTTC. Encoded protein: CASSPGRDYGYTF.

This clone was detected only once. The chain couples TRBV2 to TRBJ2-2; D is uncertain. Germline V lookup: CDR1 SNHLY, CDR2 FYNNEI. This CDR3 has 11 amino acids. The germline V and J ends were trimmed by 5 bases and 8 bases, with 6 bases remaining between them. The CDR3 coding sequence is TGTGCCAGCAGTCCCCCGGGGGAGCTGTTTTTT. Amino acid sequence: CASSPPGELFF.

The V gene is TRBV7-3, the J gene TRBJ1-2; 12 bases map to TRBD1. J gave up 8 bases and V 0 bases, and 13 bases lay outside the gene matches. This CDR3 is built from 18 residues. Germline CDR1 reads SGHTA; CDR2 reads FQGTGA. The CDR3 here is CASSLTGTSGTGGGGYTF. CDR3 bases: TGTGCCAGCAGCTTAACTGGAACTTCCGGGACAGGGGGCGGCGGCTACACCTTC.

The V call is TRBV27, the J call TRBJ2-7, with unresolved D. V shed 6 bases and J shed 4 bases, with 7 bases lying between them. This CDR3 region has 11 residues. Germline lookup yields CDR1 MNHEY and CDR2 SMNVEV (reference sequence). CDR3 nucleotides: TGTGCCAGCAGATCCAGATACGAGCAGTACTTC. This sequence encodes CASRSRYEQYF.

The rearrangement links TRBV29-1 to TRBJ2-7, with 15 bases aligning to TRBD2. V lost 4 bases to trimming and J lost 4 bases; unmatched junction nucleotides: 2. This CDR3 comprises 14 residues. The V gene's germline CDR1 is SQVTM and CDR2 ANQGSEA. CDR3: CSVVGTSGRYEQYF. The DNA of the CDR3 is TGCAGCGTTGTCGGGACTAGCGGGAGGTACGAGCAGTACTTC.

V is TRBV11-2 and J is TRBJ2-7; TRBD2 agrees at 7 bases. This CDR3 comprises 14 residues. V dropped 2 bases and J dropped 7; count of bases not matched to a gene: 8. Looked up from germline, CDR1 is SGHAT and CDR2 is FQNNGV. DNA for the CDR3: TGTGCCAGCAGCTTAAGGTCCCTGGGAGGGGAGCAGTACTTC. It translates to CASSLRSLGGEQYF.

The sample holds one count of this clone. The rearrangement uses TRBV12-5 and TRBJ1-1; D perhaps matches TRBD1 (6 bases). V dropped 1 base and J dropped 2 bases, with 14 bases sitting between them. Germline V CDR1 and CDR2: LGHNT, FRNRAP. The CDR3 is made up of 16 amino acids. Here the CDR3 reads CASGLGDRIINTEAFF. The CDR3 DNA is TGTGCTAGTGGTTTGGGCGACAGGATTATTAACACTGAAGCTTTCTTT.

The CDR3 DNA follows: TGTGCCAGTAGTATGGCAGCTGGCTACACCTTC. It codes for CASSMAAGYTF. This chain links TRBV19 with TRBJ1-2, with unresolved D. Trimming pared 3 bases from V and 7 bases from J, leaving 6 bases between. CDR3 size: 11 residues. Germline loops: CDR1 LNHDA, CDR2 SQIVND (reference sequence).

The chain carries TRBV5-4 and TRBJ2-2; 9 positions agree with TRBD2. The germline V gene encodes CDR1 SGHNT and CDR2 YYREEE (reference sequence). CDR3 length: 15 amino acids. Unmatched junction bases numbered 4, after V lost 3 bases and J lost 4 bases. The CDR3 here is CASSSGLAGTGELFF. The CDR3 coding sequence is TGTGCCAGCAGCTCGGGACTAGCAGGCACCGGGGAGCTGTTTTTT. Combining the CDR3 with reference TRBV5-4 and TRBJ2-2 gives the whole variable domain ETGVTQSPTHLIKTRGQQVTLRCSSQSGHNTVSWYQQALGQGPQFIFQYYREEENGRGNFPPRFSGLQFPNYSSELNVNALELDDSALYLCASSSGLAGTGELFFGEGSRLTVL.

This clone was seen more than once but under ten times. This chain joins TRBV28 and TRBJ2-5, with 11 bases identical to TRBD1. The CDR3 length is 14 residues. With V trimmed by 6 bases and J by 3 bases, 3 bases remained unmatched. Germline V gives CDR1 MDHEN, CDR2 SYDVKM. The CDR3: CASSTGQGEETQYF. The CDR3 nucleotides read TGTGCCAGCAGCACGGGACAGGGGGAAGAGACCCAGTACTTC.

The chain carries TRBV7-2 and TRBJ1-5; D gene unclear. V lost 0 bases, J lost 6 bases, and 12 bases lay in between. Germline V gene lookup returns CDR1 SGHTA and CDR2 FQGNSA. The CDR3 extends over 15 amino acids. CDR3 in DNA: TGTGCCAGCAGCTTAGCCGCCCAGATTTCTCAGCCCCAGCATTTT. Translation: CASSLAAQISQPQHF.

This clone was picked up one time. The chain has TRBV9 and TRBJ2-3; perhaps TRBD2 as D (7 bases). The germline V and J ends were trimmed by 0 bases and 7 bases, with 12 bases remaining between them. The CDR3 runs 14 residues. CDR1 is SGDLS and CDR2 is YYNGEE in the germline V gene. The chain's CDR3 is CASSVGGGQNTQYF. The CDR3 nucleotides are TGTGCCAGCAGCGTAGGGGGGGGGCAAAATACGCAGTATTTT.

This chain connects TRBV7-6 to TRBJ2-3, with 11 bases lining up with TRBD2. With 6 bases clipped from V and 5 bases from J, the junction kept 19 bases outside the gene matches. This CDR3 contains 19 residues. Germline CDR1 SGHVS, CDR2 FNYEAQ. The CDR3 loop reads CASSVLPRGSGGDQDTQYF. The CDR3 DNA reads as TGTGCCAGCAGTGTACTCCCCAGGGGTAGCGGGGGGGATCAAGATACGCAGTATTTT.

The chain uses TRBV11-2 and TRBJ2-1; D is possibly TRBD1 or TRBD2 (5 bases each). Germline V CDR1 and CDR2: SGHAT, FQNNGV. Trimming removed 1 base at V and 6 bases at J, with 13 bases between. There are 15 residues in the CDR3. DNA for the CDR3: TGTGCCAGCAGCTTAGTAGGGTGGGGGTCCAATGAGCAGTTCTTC. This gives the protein CASSLVGWGSNEQFF.

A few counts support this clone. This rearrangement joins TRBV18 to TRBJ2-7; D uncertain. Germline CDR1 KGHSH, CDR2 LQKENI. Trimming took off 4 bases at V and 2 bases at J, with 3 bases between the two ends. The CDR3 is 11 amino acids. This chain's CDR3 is CASSQTYEQYF. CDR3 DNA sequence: TGTGCCAGCTCACAAACCTACGAGCAGTACTTC.

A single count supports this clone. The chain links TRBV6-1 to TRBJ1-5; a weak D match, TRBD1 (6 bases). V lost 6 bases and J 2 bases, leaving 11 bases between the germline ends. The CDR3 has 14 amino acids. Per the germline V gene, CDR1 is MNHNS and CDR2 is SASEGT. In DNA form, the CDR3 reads TGTGCCAGCAGGCGCACAGGGCGCAATCAGCCCCAGCATTTT. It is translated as CASRRTGRNQPQHF.

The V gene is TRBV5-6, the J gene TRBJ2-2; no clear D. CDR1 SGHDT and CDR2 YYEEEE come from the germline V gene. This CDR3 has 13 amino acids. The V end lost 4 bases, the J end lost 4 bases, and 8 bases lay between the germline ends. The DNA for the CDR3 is TGTGCCAGCAGCCCGAAGAGCACCGGGGAGCTGTTTTTT. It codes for CASSPKSTGELFF.

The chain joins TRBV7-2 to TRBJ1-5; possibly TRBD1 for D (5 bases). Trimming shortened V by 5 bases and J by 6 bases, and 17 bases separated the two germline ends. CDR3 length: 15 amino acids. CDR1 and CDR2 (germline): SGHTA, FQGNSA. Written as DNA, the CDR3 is TGTGCCAGCAGCCCTCGTTGGGGCGCGGGTCAGCCCCAGCATTTT. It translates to CASSPRWGAGQPQHF.

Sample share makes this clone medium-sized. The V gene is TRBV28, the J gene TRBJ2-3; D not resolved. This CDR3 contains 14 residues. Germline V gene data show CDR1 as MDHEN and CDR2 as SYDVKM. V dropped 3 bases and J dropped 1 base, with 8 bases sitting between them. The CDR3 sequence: CASSFVAGTDTQYF. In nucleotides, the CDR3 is TGTGCCAGCAGTTTCGTGGCCGGCACAGATACGCAGTATTTT.

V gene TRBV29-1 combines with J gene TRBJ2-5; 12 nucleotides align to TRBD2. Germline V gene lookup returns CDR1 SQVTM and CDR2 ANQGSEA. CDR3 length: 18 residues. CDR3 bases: TGCAGTGTGACTCCAAGTAAGGGACTAGCGGGTTACCAAGAGACCCAGTACTTC. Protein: CSVTPSKGLAGYQETQYF.